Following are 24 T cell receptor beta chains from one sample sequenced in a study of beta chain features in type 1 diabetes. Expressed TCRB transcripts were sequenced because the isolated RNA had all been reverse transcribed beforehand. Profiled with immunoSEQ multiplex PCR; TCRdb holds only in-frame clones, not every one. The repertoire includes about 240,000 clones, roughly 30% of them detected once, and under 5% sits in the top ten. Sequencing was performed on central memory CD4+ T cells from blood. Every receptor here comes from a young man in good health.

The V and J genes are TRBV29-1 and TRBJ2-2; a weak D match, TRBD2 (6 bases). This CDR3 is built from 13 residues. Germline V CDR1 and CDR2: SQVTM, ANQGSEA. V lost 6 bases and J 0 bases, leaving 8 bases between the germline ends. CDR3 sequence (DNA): TGCAGCGTCGGCGGGGCGAACACCGGGGAGCTGTTTTTT. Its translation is CSVGGANTGELFF.

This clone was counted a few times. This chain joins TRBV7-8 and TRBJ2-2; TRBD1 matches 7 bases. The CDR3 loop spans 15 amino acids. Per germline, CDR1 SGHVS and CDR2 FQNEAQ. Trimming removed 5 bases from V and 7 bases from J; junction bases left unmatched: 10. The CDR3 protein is CASSPRTGDFGELFF. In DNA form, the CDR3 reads TGTGCCAGCAGCCCTCGGACAGGAGATTTCGGGGAGCTGTTTTTT. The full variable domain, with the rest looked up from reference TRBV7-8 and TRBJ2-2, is GAGVSQSPRYKVAKRGQDVALRCDPISGHVSLFWYQQALGQGPEFLTYFQNEAQLDKSGLPSDRFFAERPEGSVSTLKIQRTQQEDSAVYLCASSPRTGDFGELFFGEGSRLTVL.

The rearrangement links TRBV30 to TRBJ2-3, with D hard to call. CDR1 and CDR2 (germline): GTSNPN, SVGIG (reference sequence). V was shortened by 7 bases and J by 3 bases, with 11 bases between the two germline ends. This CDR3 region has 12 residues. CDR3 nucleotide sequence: TGTGCCTATCTCGGCGTTACAGATACGCAGTATTTT. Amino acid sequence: CAYLGVTDTQYF.

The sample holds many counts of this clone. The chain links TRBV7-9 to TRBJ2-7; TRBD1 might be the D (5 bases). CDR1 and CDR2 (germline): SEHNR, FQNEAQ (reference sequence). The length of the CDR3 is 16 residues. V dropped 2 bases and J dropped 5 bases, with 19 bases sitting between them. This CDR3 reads CASSLPRGRPKDEQYF. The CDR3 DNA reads TGTGCCAGCAGCTTACCAAGGGGCCGCCCTAAAGACGAGCAGTACTTC.

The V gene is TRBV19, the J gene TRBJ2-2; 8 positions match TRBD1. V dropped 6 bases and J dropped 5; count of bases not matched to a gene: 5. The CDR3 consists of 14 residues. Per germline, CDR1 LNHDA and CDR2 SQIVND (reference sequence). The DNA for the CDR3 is TGTGCCAGTAGAAGTGACAGGGGTACCGGGGAGCTGTTTTTT. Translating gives CASRSDRGTGELFF.

In DNA, the CDR3 is TGTGCCTGGGCGCGGGGCCTGGCTGAGACCCAGTACTTC. It yields the protein CAWARGLAETQYF. The chain joins TRBV30 to TRBJ2-5; D may be TRBD2 (6 bases). In germline, CDR1 is GTSNPN, CDR2 SVGIG (reference sequence). The CDR3 loop spans 13 amino acids. Trimming left V 5 bases short and J 5 bases short, with 15 bases between.

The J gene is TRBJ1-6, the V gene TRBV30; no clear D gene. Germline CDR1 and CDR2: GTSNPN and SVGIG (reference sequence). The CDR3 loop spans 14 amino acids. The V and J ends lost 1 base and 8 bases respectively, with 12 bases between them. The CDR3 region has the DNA TGTGCCTGGAGTGGAGGGTATGCTGATTCACCCCTCCACTTT. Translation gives CAWSGGYADSPLHF.

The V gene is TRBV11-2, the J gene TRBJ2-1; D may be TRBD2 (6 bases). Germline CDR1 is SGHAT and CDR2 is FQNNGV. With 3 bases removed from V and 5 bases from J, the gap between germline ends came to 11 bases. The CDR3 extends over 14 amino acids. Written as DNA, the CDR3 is TGTGCCAGCAGCTTGCGACAGCGGGACAATGAGCAGTTCTTC. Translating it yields CASSLRQRDNEQFF.

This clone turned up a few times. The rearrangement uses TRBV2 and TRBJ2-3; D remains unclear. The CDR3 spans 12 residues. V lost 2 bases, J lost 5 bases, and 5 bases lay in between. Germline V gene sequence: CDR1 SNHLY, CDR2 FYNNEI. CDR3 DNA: TGTGCCAGCAGTGAACAGCGAGATACGCAGTATTTT. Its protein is CASSEQRDTQYF. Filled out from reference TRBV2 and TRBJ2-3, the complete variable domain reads EPEVTQTPSHQVTQMGQEVILRCVPISNHLYFYWYRQILGQKVEFLVSFYNNEISEKSEIFDDQFSVERPDGSNFTLKIRSTKLEDSAMYFCASSEQRDTQYFGPGTRLTVL.

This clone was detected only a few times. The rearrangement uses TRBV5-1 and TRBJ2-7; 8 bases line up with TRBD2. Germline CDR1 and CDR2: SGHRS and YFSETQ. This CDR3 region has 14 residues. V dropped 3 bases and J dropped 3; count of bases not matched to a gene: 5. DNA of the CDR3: TGCGCCAGCAGCTCAGCGGGAGCCTACTACGAGCAGTACTTC. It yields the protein CASSSAGAYYEQYF. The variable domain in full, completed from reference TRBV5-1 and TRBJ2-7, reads KAGVTQTPRYLIKTRGQQVTLSCSPISGHRSVSWYQQTPGQGLQFLFEYFSETQRNKGNFPGRFSGRQFSNSRSEMNVSTLELGDSALYLCASSSAGAYYEQYFGPGTRLTVT.

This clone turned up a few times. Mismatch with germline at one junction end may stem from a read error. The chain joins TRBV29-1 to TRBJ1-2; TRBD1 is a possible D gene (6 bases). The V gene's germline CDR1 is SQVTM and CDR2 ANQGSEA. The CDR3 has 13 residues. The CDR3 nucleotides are TGCAGCGTTAAAGAGACAGGAGGCTATGGCTACACCTTC. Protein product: CSVKETGGYGYTF.

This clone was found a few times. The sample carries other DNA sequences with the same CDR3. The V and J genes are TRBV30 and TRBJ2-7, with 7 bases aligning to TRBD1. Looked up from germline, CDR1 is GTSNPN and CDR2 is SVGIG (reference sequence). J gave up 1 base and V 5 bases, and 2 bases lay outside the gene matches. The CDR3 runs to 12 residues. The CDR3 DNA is TGTGCCTGGGGGGACAGTTCCTACGAGCAGTACTTC. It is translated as CAWGDSSYEQYF.

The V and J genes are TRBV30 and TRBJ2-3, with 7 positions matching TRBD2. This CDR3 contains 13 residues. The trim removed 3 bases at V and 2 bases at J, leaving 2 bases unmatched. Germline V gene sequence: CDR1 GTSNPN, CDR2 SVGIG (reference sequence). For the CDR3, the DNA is TGTGCCTGGAGGCTAGCGGCCACAGATACGCAGTATTTT. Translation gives CAWRLAATDTQYF.

CDR3 sequence: CASSQNPGVGEQYF. The CDR3, as DNA: TGCGCCAGCAGCCAAAACCCTGGTGTCGGGGAGCAGTACTTC. The V and J genes are TRBV4-3 and TRBJ2-7; D gene unclear. The germline V gene has CDR1 LGHNA and CDR2 YSLEER. V lost 2 bases, J lost 7 bases, and 15 bases lay in between. CDR3 length: 14 residues.

CDR3 in amino acids: CASSPIGTTNTEAFF. Here the CDR3 DNA reads TGTGCCAGCAGCCCCATCGGGACAACGAACACTGAAGCTTTCTTT. The chain recombines TRBV7-2 with TRBJ1-1; perhaps TRBD1 as D (6 bases). Trimming took 5 bases from V and 1 from J, leaving 14 bases between them. This CDR3 region has 15 residues. In germline, CDR1 is SGHTA, CDR2 FQGNSA.

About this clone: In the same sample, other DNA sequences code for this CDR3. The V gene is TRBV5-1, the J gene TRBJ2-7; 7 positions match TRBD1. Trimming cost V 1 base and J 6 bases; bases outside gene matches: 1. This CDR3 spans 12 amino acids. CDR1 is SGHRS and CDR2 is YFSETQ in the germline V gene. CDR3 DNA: TGCGCCAGCAGCTTGAGGACAGGCGAGCAGTACTTC. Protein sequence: CASSLRTGEQYF.

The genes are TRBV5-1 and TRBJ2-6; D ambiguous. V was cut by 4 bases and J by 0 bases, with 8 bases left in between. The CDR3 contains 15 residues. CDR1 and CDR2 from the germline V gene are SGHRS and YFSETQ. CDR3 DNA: TGCGCCAGCAGCGAACACCTCTCTGGGGCCAACGTCCTGACTTTC. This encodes CASSEHLSGANVLTF.

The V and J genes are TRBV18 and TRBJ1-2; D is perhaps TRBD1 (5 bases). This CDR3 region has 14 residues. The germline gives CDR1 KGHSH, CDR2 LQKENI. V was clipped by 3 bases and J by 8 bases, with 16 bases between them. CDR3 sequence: CASSPGLGLGGYTF. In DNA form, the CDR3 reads TGTGCCAGCTCACCGGGCCTGGGACTCGGAGGCTACACCTTC.

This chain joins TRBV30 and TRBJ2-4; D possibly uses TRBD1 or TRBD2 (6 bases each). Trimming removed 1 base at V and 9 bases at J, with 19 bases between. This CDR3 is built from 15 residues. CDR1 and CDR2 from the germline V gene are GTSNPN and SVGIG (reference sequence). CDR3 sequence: CAWSGPGAHSGIQYF. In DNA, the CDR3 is TGTGCCTGGAGTGGTCCGGGGGCGCATTCGGGCATTCAGTACTTC. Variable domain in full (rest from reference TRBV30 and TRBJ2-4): SQTIHQWPATLVQPVGSPLSLECTVEGTSNPNLYWYRQAAGRGLQLLFYSVGIGQISSEVPQNLSASRPQDRQFILSSKKLLLSDSGFYLCAWSGPGAHSGIQYFGAGTRLSVL.

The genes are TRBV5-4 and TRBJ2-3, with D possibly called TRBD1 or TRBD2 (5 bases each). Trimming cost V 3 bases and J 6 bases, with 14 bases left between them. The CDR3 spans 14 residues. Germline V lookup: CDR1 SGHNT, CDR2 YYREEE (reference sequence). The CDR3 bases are TGTGCCAGCAGCTCGTTTGGGGCGGGTGATACGCAGTATTTT. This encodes CASSSFGAGDTQYF.

CDR3 region: CASSLLLLPQFF. CDR3 DNA sequence: TGTGCCAGCAGCTTATTACTACTGCCGCAGTTCTTC. The chain recombines TRBV7-9 with TRBJ2-1; D is unclear. CDR1 is SEHNR, CDR2 FQNEAQ, per germline (reference sequence). The V end lost 2 bases, the J end lost 12 bases, and 11 bases lay between the germline ends. This CDR3 is built from 12 residues.

CDR3 bases: TGTGCCAGCAGTCCCTCGACAGGGGGCAATCAGCCCCAGCATTTT. Residues: CASSPSTGGNQPQHF. The chain combines TRBV28 with TRBJ1-5; 8 nucleotides align to TRBD1. The CDR3 extends over 15 amino acids. Trimming at V came to 5 bases and at J to 2 bases, leaving 5 bases not matched to a gene. Germline V lookup: CDR1 MDHEN, CDR2 SYDVKM.

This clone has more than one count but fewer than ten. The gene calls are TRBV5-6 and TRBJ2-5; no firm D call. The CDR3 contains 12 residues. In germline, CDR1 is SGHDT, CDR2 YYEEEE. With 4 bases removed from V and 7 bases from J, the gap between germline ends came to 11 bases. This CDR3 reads CASSPRVGTQYF. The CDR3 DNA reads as TGTGCCAGCAGCCCACGAGTAGGGACCCAGTACTTC.

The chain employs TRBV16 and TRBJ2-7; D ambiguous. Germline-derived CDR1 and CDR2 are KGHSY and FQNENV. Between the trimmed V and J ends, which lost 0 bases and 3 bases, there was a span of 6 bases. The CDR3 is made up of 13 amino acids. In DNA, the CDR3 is TGTGCCAGCAGCCAATCTGCATACTACGAGCAGTACTTC. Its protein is CASSQSAYYEQYF.